This T cell receptor (beta chain) was sequenced for a study of CD4 T cell repertoires in COVID-19. Study details: CFSE-low cells expanded 10 days with IL-2, then restimulated with other coronavirus spikes. Study-level points and caveats: Between about 6 and 28% of SARS-CoV-2 clonotypes also appeared in SARS-CoV and/or HKU1 spike cultures. Several top expanded SARS-CoV-2-reactive clonotypes were shared by two or three memory subsets.

Germline V CDR1 and CDR2: SQVTM, ANQGSEA. There are 16 residues in the CDR3. V was clipped by 6 bases and J by 1 base; unmatched bases: 12. A note on this clone: Its matching antigen is unknown.

Profiling relied on immunoSEQ multiplex PCR, and the TCRdb table lists in-frame clones only, not all of them. The data contain fewer than 30,000 clones, 93% of them singletons. No culture step preceded sequencing of the ex vivo isolated memory T cells. The sequencing used circulating follicular helper CD4+ T cells (cTfh) from blood, collected before the COVID-19 pandemic. The TCR sequence derives from a human donor who had COVID-19. The chain links TRBV29-1 to TRBJ2-7, with TRBD2 matching 10 bases. The CDR3 loop reads CSVAGASGSLSYEQYF. The CDR3 DNA reads as TGCAGCGTCGCTGGGGCTAGCGGGAGTCTGTCCTACGAGCAGTACTTC.